This TCR beta chain was documented in a study of shared clonotypes between healthy human individuals. General study points: Although depth was large, rarefaction showed that sequencing of the sorted subsets was incomplete. Non-shared clonotypes were found to have lower generation probabilities than the clonotypes that were shared by all four of the sorted-subset donors.

The study separated CD4+ cells into CD45RA+ naive and CD45RA-negative memory subsets. The assay was immunoSEQ multiplex PCR, and TCRdb's table has in-frame clones only and misses some. The sample includes about 990,000 clones, more than 75% of them seen just once. V was clipped by 0 bases and J by 2 bases; unmatched bases: 9. The CDR3 has 18 amino acids. Germline V gene lookup returns CDR1 SGDLS and CDR2 YYNGEE. With respect to this clone: Its antigen is as yet unknown.

This TCR was recovered from a man between 18 and 29 years old in good health. Some clones in this sample may be carry-over from other donors' samples. The chain recombines TRBV9 with TRBJ1-4; 8 bases fit TRBD1. The sequenced material came from memory CD4+ T cells from PBMCs. The subset was: CD45RA-negative fraction. The chain's CDR3 is CASSVGGGQGGTNEKLFF. For the CDR3, the DNA is TGTGCCAGCAGCGTAGGGGGCGGACAGGGCGGGACTAATGAAAAACTGTTTTTT.